This TCR beta chain was identified during a study of T cells in Graves' hyperthyroidism and ophthalmopathy. Study as a whole: The authors collected peripheral blood at initial diagnosis, before any treatment.

This clonotype showed up just a few times. Its antigen remains unidentified. The PBMCs studied were ones that came from around 10 ml fresh peripheral blood. Study-wide results and limits: Most clonotypes expanded in the thyroid (above 0.001) were also present in blood.

The CDR3 loop spans 15 amino acids. Between the trimmed V and J ends, which lost 3 bases and 1 base, there was a span of 11 bases. Amplified regions were TCR beta CDR3 sequences from RNA transcripts. When the TCR CDR3 underwent first-round RT-PCR, the HTBI primer set was used. Each CDR3 protein is one row after TCRdb ran MiXCR on the multiplex PCR reads. This sample has 350,000 to 450,000 distinct CDR3 sequences, with over 12% found just once. V usage is TRBV12-3 or TRBV12-4 and J usage is TRBJ2-3; TRBD2 might be the D (6 bases). The sequence was obtained from a man between 50 and 59 years old with Graves' ophthalmopathy. The material sequenced was blood. In nucleotides, the CDR3 is TGTGCCAGCAGTTTGGGGGGAATTGGCACAGATACGCAGTATTTT. Translated, it gives CASSLGGIGTDTQYF.